This TCR beta chain is from a study of vaccination and CD4 T cells after COVID-19. CDR1 and CDR2 (germline): SGHTA, FQGNSA. The CDR3 loop spans 13 amino acids. V lost 5 bases, J lost 5 bases, and 11 bases lay in between. Researchers used the Oncomine TCR Beta short-read assay to sequence DNA from cultured CD4+ T cells. Someone extracted genomic DNA from cultured CD4+ T cells. TCRdb called the PCR reads again in MiXCR, with one record for every CDR3 protein. The sample gives tens of thousands of distinct CDR3 sequences, around 65% of which show up once; over 4.5% is in the top ten. Comment on this clonotype: Its antigen remains unknown.

The sample's treatment: approximately 10-day PBMC culture with coronavirus spike peptide pools or control peptides (ViraFEST assay). Antigen-specific T cell expansion with peptide pools preceded TCR sequencing in the ViraFEST approach. V gene TRBV7-2 combines with J gene TRBJ2-3; D is perhaps TRBD2 (6 bases). Source material: CD4+ T cells from blood, cultured in vitro. The TCR was taken from a human donor who had recovered from COVID-19. DNA for the CDR3: TGTGCCAGCAGCGCGACTAGAGGAGATACGCAGTATTTT. Its translation: CASSATRGDTQYF.